Detailed here is one T cell receptor beta chain. The data were taken from a study of T cell changes during pregnancy in multiple sclerosis. The length of the CDR3 is 16 residues. Per germline, CDR1 MDHEN and CDR2 SYDVKM. V lost 3 bases and J lost 12, with 26 bases in between. Assay used: immunoSEQ multiplex PCR; TCRdb lists only in-frame clones, some missing. The sample yields some 22,000 clones, under 90% seen once. The sequencing here drew on CD8+ T cells from peripheral blood mononuclear cells, taken before pregnancy. This sequence was found in a female donor with multiple sclerosis, enrolled in a pregnancy study. J is TRBJ1-1 and V is TRBV28; a weak D match, TRBD1 (5 bases). The CDR3 sequence: CASSFKGHGALLETFF. In DNA form, the CDR3 reads TGTGCCAGCAGTTTTAAAGGACATGGGGCCCTGTTGGAAACTTTCTTT. Full variable domain (missing parts from reference TRBV28 and TRBJ1-1): DVKVTQSSRYLVKRTGEKVFLECVQDMDHENMFWYRQDPGLGLRLIYFSYDVKMKEKGDIPEGYSVSREKKERFSLILESASTNQTSMYLCASSFKGHGALLETFFGQGTRLTVV.